Presented here are 12 T cell receptor beta chains from one specimen sequenced in a study of blood T cell repertoires in COVID-19. Method: immunoSEQ multiplex PCR; TCRdb's copy keeps in-frame clones and lacks some. The sample has some 250,000 clones, more than 70% seen once. What was sequenced was peripheral blood. These receptors were obtained from a man aged 35 to 55 with active or convalescent COVID-19.

CDR3 region: CASSILDQGAGEKLFF. The DNA of the CDR3 is TGTGCCAGTAGTATCCTCGATCAGGGGGCGGGTGAAAAACTGTTTTTT. V is TRBV19 and J is TRBJ1-4; 8 positions agree with TRBD1. CDR1 is LNHDA, CDR2 SQIVND, per germline (reference sequence). The CDR3 totals 16 residues. The ends lost 3 bases at V and 7 bases at J; junction bases unmatched: 10.

This CDR3 reads CASSLEVAPNTGELFF. In nucleotides, the CDR3 is TGTGCCAGCAGCTTAGAGGTAGCGCCGAACACCGGGGAGCTGTTTTTT. V usage is TRBV11-3 and J usage is TRBJ2-2; a weak D match, TRBD2 (5 bases). This CDR3 has 16 residues. Trimming pared 0 bases from V and 0 bases from J, leaving 8 bases between. Germline V CDR1 and CDR2: SGHNT, YENEEA.

The genes are TRBV11-1 and TRBJ2-5; no firm D call. In germline, CDR1 is SGHAT, CDR2 FQDESV (reference sequence). V gave up 5 bases and J gave up 4 bases, with 14 bases separating them. The CDR3 is made up of 14 amino acids. The chain's CDR3 is CASSPPSGRETQYF. CDR3 DNA: TGTGCCAGCAGCCCCCCTTCGGGTAGAGAGACCCAGTACTTC.

The gene calls are TRBV10-3 and TRBJ1-2, with 8 bases identical to TRBD1. This CDR3 has 16 amino acids. Losses at the gene ends were 0 bases for V and 8 bases for J; bases not matched to a gene: 11. Germline V lookup: CDR1 ENHRY, CDR2 SYGVKD. DNA for the CDR3: TGTGCCATCAGTGAGTCAGCACCGGGACAGGCTCCAGGCTACACCTTC. Amino acid sequence: CAISESAPGQAPGYTF.

The rearrangement links TRBV7-9 to TRBJ1-1; a possible D gene is TRBD1 (5 bases). The germline CDR1 and CDR2 sequences are SEHNR and FQNEAQ (reference sequence). The CDR3 loop spans 14 amino acids. V was cut by 7 bases and J by 4 bases, with 16 bases left in between. CDR3 amino acids: CASTTGPGGTEAFF. The CDR3 DNA reads TGTGCCAGCACCACAGGACCGGGGGGCACTGAAGCTTTCTTT.

Of note for this clone: The same CDR3 also results from other DNA sequences found in this sample. CDR3: CASSLDRNTEAFF. The CDR3 DNA is TGTGCCAGCAGCTTGGACAGGAACACTGAAGCTTTCTTT. The chain joins TRBV7-9 to TRBJ1-1, with D tentatively TRBD1 (6 bases). Per germline, CDR1 SEHNR and CDR2 FQNEAQ (reference sequence). Trimming shortened V by 3 bases and J by 1 base, and 6 bases separated the two germline ends. This CDR3 region has 13 residues. The variable domain in full, with the rest retrieved from reference TRBV7-9 and TRBJ1-1, is DTGVSQNPRHKITKRGQNVTFRCDPISEHNRLYWYRQTLGQGPEFLTYFQNEAQLEKSRLLSDRFSAERPKGSFSTLEIQRTEQGDSAMYLCASSLDRNTEAFFGQGTRLTVV.

The chain couples TRBV2 to TRBJ2-2; a possible D gene is TRBD2 (6 bases). V dropped 0 bases and J dropped 1 base, with 18 bases sitting between them. Germline values: CDR1 SNHLY, CDR2 FYNNEI. The CDR3 spans 19 residues. DNA for the CDR3: TGTGCCAGCAGTGAAGCGCTTTCGTGGCAGGGACTGAACACCGGGGAGCTGTTTTTT. Its translation: CASSEALSWQGLNTGELFF. Full variable domain (missing parts from reference TRBV2 and TRBJ2-2): EPEVTQTPSHQVTQMGQEVILRCVPISNHLYFYWYRQILGQKVEFLVSFYNNEISEKSEIFDDQFSVERPDGSNFTLKIRSTKLEDSAMYFCASSEALSWQGLNTGELFFGEGSRLTVL.

The chain is built from TRBV19 and TRBJ2-1, with a weak D call TRBD2 (5 bases). Trimming cost V 5 bases and J 2 bases, with 10 bases left between them. Germline CDR1 reads LNHDA; CDR2 reads SQIVND (reference sequence). The length of the CDR3 is 14 residues. CDR3 DNA: TGTGCCAGTAGTGCTGACTATCCCTACAATGAGCAGTTCTTC. Its translation is CASSADYPYNEQFF.

V and J are TRBV24-1 and TRBJ1-2; maybe TRBD1 (5 bases). Trimming removed 0 bases at V and 5 bases at J, with 21 bases between. This CDR3 contains 18 residues. CDR1 is KGHDR and CDR2 is SFDVKD in the germline V gene. The CDR3 region has the DNA TGTGCCACCAGTGATTTGCAATGGGGGGGGGAGCTAGATTATGGCTACACCTTC. Its translation is CATSDLQWGGELDYGYTF.

The CDR3 is CASSQDPAGGSNEQFF. In DNA, the CDR3 is TGTGCCAGCAGCCAAGATCCCGCGGGGGGGAGCAATGAGCAGTTCTTC. The chain combines TRBV3-1 (or the pseudogene TRBV3-2) with TRBJ2-1; 9 bases align to TRBD2. CDR1 and CDR2 from the germline V gene are LGHDT and YNNKEL (reference sequence). Trimming took 0 bases from V and 6 from J; bases not matched to a gene: 6. The CDR3 extends over 16 amino acids.

The rearrangement uses TRBV10-3 and TRBJ2-2; 13 bases are shared with TRBD2. V lost 7 bases to trimming and J lost 4 bases; unmatched junction nucleotides: 9. This CDR3 comprises 17 residues. The V gene's germline CDR1 is ENHRY and CDR2 SYGVKD. The CDR3 loop is CAITPGLAGVVTGELFF. For the CDR3, the DNA is TGTGCCATCACCCCAGGACTAGCGGGAGTAGTCACCGGGGAGCTGTTTTTT.

The chain recombines TRBV28 with TRBJ1-5; 8 bases line up with TRBD1. Germline loops: CDR1 MDHEN, CDR2 SYDVKM. With 11 bases clipped from V and 7 bases from J, the junction kept 16 bases outside the gene matches. The CDR3 is 15 amino acids. The CDR3 DNA sequence: TGTGCCGCCCGACCCCGGACAGGGAGGGAGCAGCCCCAGCATTTT. It yields the protein CAARPRTGREQPQHF.